One sample yielded the 22 T cell receptor beta chains listed below, sequenced in a study of beta chain features in type 1 diabetes. Investigators reverse transcribed all isolated RNA, so they sequenced expressed TCRB transcripts. Using immunoSEQ multiplex PCR, the repertoire was profiled, and TCRdb retains in-frame clones only, with some absent. The sample includes about 620,000 clones, about 16% of them seen just once. Sequenced: naive CD4+ T cells from blood. These receptors were obtained from a man younger than 35 in good health.

About this clone itself: One end of the junction varies from germline; a read error may be responsible. The J gene is TRBJ2-4, the V gene TRBV5-5; maybe TRBD2 (5 bases). This CDR3 contains 16 residues. Germline CDR1 and CDR2: SGHKS and YYEKEE (reference sequence). The CDR3 reads CASSQEPQRTENIQYF. The CDR3 DNA follows: TGCGCCAGCAGCCAAGAACCTCAGCGGACGGAAAACATTCAGTACTTC.

This clone was recorded a few times. Different DNA sequences within this sample yield the same CDR3. This chain links TRBV9 with TRBJ2-1; possible D gene TRBD2, 5 bases. CDR1 and CDR2 from the germline V gene are SGDLS and YYNGEE. V dropped 2 bases and J dropped 1 base, with 10 bases sitting between them. The CDR3 runs to 15 residues. CDR3 in amino acids: CASSVRGSSYNEQFF. The DNA for the CDR3 is TGTGCCAGCAGCGTTCGCGGGTCTTCCTACAATGAGCAGTTCTTC.

The rearrangement uses TRBV28 and TRBJ1-5; 7 bases line up with TRBD1. The CDR3 runs to 14 residues. Losses at the gene ends were 6 bases for V and 9 bases for J; bases not matched to a gene: 11. In germline, CDR1 is MDHEN, CDR2 SYDVKM. In DNA form, the CDR3 reads TGTGCCAGCAGCCCCCCTGACAGGGCAGGGCCCCAGCATTTT. Translated: CASSPPDRAGPQHF.

The chain carries TRBV18 and TRBJ1-1, with a tentative D call TRBD1 (6 bases). V lost 0 bases to trimming and J lost 3 bases, with 17 bases between them. There are 17 residues in the CDR3. Germline V gene sequence: CDR1 KGHSH, CDR2 LQKENI. CDR3 nucleotides: TGTGCCAGCTCACCACCTGGGGGGGGCGGAGGATACACTGAAGCTTTCTTT. Translated, it gives CASSPPGGGGGYTEAFF.

This clone was seen a handful of times. The chain carries TRBV11-3 and TRBJ2-6; no clear D. V was clipped by 7 bases and J by 1 base, with 11 bases between them. From germline, CDR1 is SGHNT and CDR2 YENEEA. The CDR3 sequence is 15 residues long. In DNA form, the CDR3 reads TGTGCCAGCACCTTTACAATGTCTGGGGCCAACGTCCTGACTTTC. Its protein product is CASTFTMSGANVLTF.

The CDR3 sequence is CASSFRSSGRIKDTEAFF. The CDR3 DNA sequence: TGTGCCAGCAGCTTCCGTTCGAGCGGGAGGATTAAGGACACTGAAGCTTTCTTT. This rearrangement joins TRBV5-6 to TRBJ1-1, with D unresolved. Per the germline V gene, CDR1 is SGHDT and CDR2 is YYEEEE. V was pared by 2 bases and J by 3 bases, with 23 bases between. The CDR3 has 18 residues.

This clone was recorded a few times. The chain uses TRBV7-9 and TRBJ2-2, with a tentative D call TRBD1 (5 bases). Trimming stripped 2 bases from V and 1 base from J, with 8 bases between. Per the germline V gene, CDR1 is SEHNR and CDR2 is FQNEAQ (reference sequence). The CDR3 has 15 amino acids. CDR3 nucleotide sequence: TGTGCCAGCAGCTTACAGGGTCGGAACACCGGGGAGCTGTTTTTT. It is translated as CASSLQGRNTGELFF. Looking up the rest from reference TRBV7-9 and TRBJ2-2 gives the full variable domain: DTGVSQNPRHKITKRGQNVTFRCDPISEHNRLYWYRQTLGQGPEFLTYFQNEAQLEKSRLLSDRFSAERPKGSFSTLEIQRTEQGDSAMYLCASSLQGRNTGELFFGEGSRLTVL.

This clone was seen only a few times. This sequence joins TRBV2 and TRBJ2-7; no definite D call. Germline loops: CDR1 SNHLY, CDR2 FYNNEI. The length of the CDR3 is 11 residues. The ends were cut back, 4 bases at V and 6 bases at J, with 7 bases in the middle. Here the CDR3 DNA reads TGTGCCAGCAGTGGTCTGATCGAGCAGTACTTC. It yields the protein CASSGLIEQYF.

The CDR3 is CASSTRTGGAGRYNEQFF. CDR3 DNA: TGTGCCAGTAGTACCCGGACAGGGGGCGCGGGAAGGTACAATGAGCAGTTCTTC. The rearrangement uses TRBV19 and TRBJ2-1, with 11 bases that match TRBD1. Germline loops: CDR1 LNHDA, CDR2 SQIVND (reference sequence). V lost 4 bases, J lost 4 bases, and 12 bases stayed unmatched. The CDR3 consists of 18 residues.

This clone was counted a few times. This chain links TRBV28 with TRBJ1-5, with 8 bases matching TRBD1. The CDR3 runs 17 residues. The junction had 13 bases not matched to a gene; V was cut back by 5 bases and J by 4 bases. The germline V gene encodes CDR1 MDHEN and CDR2 SYDVKM. Written as DNA, the CDR3 is TGTGCCAGCAGTCCTCGGGGGCAGGGGGCTGCAAATCAGCCCCAGCATTTT. The encoded protein is CASSPRGQGAANQPQHF.

This chain's CDR3 is CASSPHTDTQYF. CDR3 nucleotides: TGTGCCAGCAGTCCCCACACAGATACGCAGTATTTT. The chain couples TRBV28 to TRBJ2-3; no definite D call. The CDR3 has 12 amino acids. Germline V CDR1 and CDR2: MDHEN, SYDVKM. V lost 5 bases, J lost 2 bases, and 5 bases lay in between.

This clone was seen a few times. This chain joins TRBV9 and TRBJ2-1; 7 bases match TRBD1. Germline lookup yields CDR1 SGDLS and CDR2 YYNGEE. CDR3 size: 16 residues. The J segment lost 3 bases and the V segment lost 5 bases, leaving 11 bases of the junction unmatched. The chain's CDR3 is CASRGQQRGNYNEQFF. Written as DNA, the CDR3 is TGTGCCAGCAGGGGACAGCAGCGAGGGAACTACAATGAGCAGTTCTTC.

The V and J genes are TRBV5-6 and TRBJ2-1; 13 positions match TRBD2. CDR3 size: 18 residues. Losses at the gene ends were 3 bases for V and 11 bases for J; bases not matched to a gene: 17. Germline CDR1 SGHDT, CDR2 YYEEEE. The CDR3 protein is CASSWAGTSGMAVGKQFF. CDR3 bases: TGTGCCAGCAGCTGGGCCGGGACTAGCGGGATGGCGGTCGGCAAGCAGTTCTTC. Together with reference TRBV5-6 and TRBJ2-1, the CDR3 gives the full variable domain: DAGVTQSPTHLIKTRGQQVTLRCSPKSGHDTVSWYQQALGQGPQFIFQYYEEEERQRGNFPDRFSGHQFPNYSSELNVNALLLGDSALYLCASSWAGTSGMAVGKQFFGPGTRLTVL.

This clone has just one count. The rearrangement joins TRBV4-3 to TRBJ2-3, with 11 bases aligning to TRBD2. The CDR3 length is 19 residues. J gave up 4 bases and V 3 bases, and 15 bases lay outside the gene matches. Germline assignment: CDR1 LGHNA and CDR2 YSLEER. The CDR3 coding sequence is TGCGCCAGCAGCCAGGGGATAGCGGGAGGGCCCAGGTTAGCAGATACGCAGTATTTT. Its translation is CASSQGIAGGPRLADTQYF.

On this clone itself: This CDR3 is also generated by other DNA sequences in the sample. The rearrangement uses TRBV18 and TRBJ2-7; 11 nucleotides match TRBD1. From germline, CDR1 is KGHSH and CDR2 LQKENI. This CDR3 has 14 amino acids. V gave up 3 bases and J gave up 3 bases; unmatched junction bases: 1. The CDR3 loop reads CASSPGTGGYEQYF. The CDR3 DNA reads TGTGCCAGCTCACCGGGGACAGGGGGCTACGAGCAGTACTTC.

This clone has only a few counts. The chain joins TRBV18 to TRBJ1-2, with 10 bases lining up with TRBD1. The V segment lost 3 bases and the J segment 4 bases; nucleotides outside the gene matches: 2. Germline V CDR1 and CDR2: KGHSH, LQKENI. CDR3 length: 14 amino acids. The chain's CDR3 is CASSPDRGPYGYTF. As DNA, the CDR3 is TGTGCCAGCTCACCCGACAGGGGGCCCTATGGCTACACCTTC.

This clone has more than one count but fewer than ten. The gene calls are TRBV5-4 and TRBJ1-2; D remains ambiguous. With 3 bases removed from V and 3 bases from J, the gap between germline ends came to 3 bases. Per germline, CDR1 SGHNT and CDR2 YYREEE (reference sequence). The CDR3 is 11 residues long. In nucleotides, the CDR3 is TGTGCCAGCAGCTATTACTATGGCTACACCTTC. Its translation: CASSYYYGYTF.

As for this clone: Other DNA sequences in this sample translate to the same CDR3. The rearrangement joins TRBV19 to TRBJ1-1; a possible D gene is TRBD1 (5 bases). There are 13 residues in the CDR3. V dropped 6 bases and J dropped 3 bases, with 11 bases sitting between them. Looked up from germline, CDR1 is LNHDA and CDR2 is SQIVND (reference sequence). For the CDR3, the DNA is TGTGCCAGTAGCATCGACAGAGACACTGAAGCTTTCTTT. Amino acids: CASSIDRDTEAFF.

The chain has TRBV30 and TRBJ2-6, with D perhaps matching TRBD1 (6 bases). This CDR3 has 21 amino acids. The V gene's germline CDR1 is GTSNPN and CDR2 SVGIG (reference sequence). The V end lost 0 bases, the J end lost 5 bases, and 29 bases lay between the germline ends. The CDR3 sequence is CAWSVLFGRSGGARRANVLTF. The CDR3 nucleotides are TGTGCCTGGAGTGTACTATTCGGTAGGAGTGGGGGCGCGCGGAGGGCCAACGTCCTGACTTTC.

This clone came up a few times. This chain uses TRBV19 with TRBJ1-2, with D unclear. Between the trimmed V and J ends, which lost 6 bases and 5 bases, there was a span of 10 bases. This CDR3 has 12 residues. CDR1 is LNHDA and CDR2 is SQIVND in the germline V gene (reference sequence). The CDR3 here is CASRGDPYGYTF. CDR3 sequence (DNA): TGTGCCAGTAGAGGCGACCCTTATGGCTACACCTTC.

The CDR3 region is CASSLLGSYGYTF. The CDR3, as DNA: TGTGCCAGCAGCTTACTAGGTTCCTATGGCTACACCTTC. This chain joins TRBV5-4 and TRBJ1-2; no firm D call. V was cut by 2 bases and J by 4 bases, with 9 bases left in between. The germline V gene encodes CDR1 SGHNT and CDR2 YYREEE (reference sequence). The CDR3 is made up of 13 amino acids.

V usage is TRBV7-9 and J usage is TRBJ1-2; no clear D. Germline V lookup: CDR1 SEHNR, CDR2 FQNEAQ (reference sequence). V was shortened by 5 bases and J by 6 bases, with 13 bases between the two germline ends. This CDR3 has 13 amino acids. This CDR3 is CASSPGRPDGYTF. CDR3 in DNA: TGTGCCAGCAGCCCAGGCCGGCCTGATGGCTACACCTTC.